A selection of T cell receptor beta chains follows, all from one sample in a study of blood T cells in healthy people across ages. TCRdb recomputed calls from the 5' RACE reads with MiXCR, one row per CDR3 protein. The sample lists hundreds of thousands of distinct CDR3 sequences; around 45% were seen once. Sequencing used blood. These TCRs come from a man between 60 and 75 years old in good health. The CDR3 runs from the conserved cysteine through the conserved F or W. D genes are given only for firm matches. Where a row states a size, it is once, few, many or the class of an expanded clone; other rows omit it.

TRBJ2-7 few TRBV28 . CATRGMVYEQYF TGTGCCACCAGGGGCATGGTGTACGAGCAGTACTTC
TRBJ1-5 . TRBV12-3/TRBV12-4 . CASRHGDIYQPQHF TGTGCCAGCAGACATGGTGACATTTATCAGCCCCAGCATTTT
TRBJ2-3 . TRBV27 . CASSLTPTDTQYF TGTGCCAGCAGTTTAACGCCGACAGATACGCAGTATTTT
TRBJ2-7 . TRBV7-2 TRBD1 CASEAGGSYEQYF TGTGCCAGTGAAGCAGGGGGCTCCTACGAGCAGTACTTC
TRBJ2-1 . TRBV20-1 TRBD2 CSARDRGLAGIQETQFF TGCAGTGCTAGAGATCGTGGACTAGCGGGGATCCAAGAGACCCAGTTCTTC
TRBJ2-7 few TRBV5-1 . CASSLEGSWYEQYF TGCGCCAGCAGCTTGGAGGGCTCCTGGTACGAGCAGTACTTC
TRBJ2-7 . TRBV2 TRBD1 CASSAHRGDEQYF TGTGCCAGCAGTGCCCACAGGGGGGACGAGCAGTACTTC
TRBJ2-7 . TRBV10-3 TRBD2 CAISSGTSGYEQYF TGTGCCATCAGTTCCGGGACTAGCGGGTACGAGCAGTACTTC
TRBJ2-4 few TRBV5-4 TRBD2 CASSSPSGGKNIQYF TGTGCCAGCAGCTCTCCTAGCGGGGGTAAAAACATTCAGTACTTC
TRBJ2-5 . TRBV5-1 . CASSPTDTTQYF TGCGCCAGCAGCCCGACCGATACGACCCAGTACTTC
TRBJ1-2 . TRBV29-1 . CSAWTGSGYGYTF TGCAGCGCCTGGACGGGTTCGGGCTATGGCTACACCTTC
TRBJ2-7 . TRBV6-2/TRBV6-3 . CASIGEGTFSYEQYF TGTGCCAGCATCGGAGAGGGGACTTTCTCCTACGAGCAGTACTTC
TRBJ1-6 . TRBV14 . CASSQDFLAPLHF TGTGCCAGCAGCCAAGATTTTTTAGCACCCCTCCACTTT
TRBJ2-2 . TRBV4-3 . CASSQLLGRNTGELFF TGCGCCAGCAGCCAGCTGCTGGGACGAAACACCGGGGAGCTGTTTTTT
TRBJ1-4 . TRBV2 TRBD1 CASSESTGPNEKLFF TGTGCCAGCAGTGAATCGACAGGGCCAAATGAAAAACTGTTTTTT
TRBJ1-2 . TRBV12-3/TRBV12-4 . CASSGGLFNYGYTF TGTGCCAGCAGTGGCGGACTTTTTAACTATGGCTACACCTTC
TRBJ2-1 . TRBV19 . CASIREGGGPLDEQFF TGTGCCAGTATCCGTGAGGGGGGCGGCCCCCTGGATGAGCAGTTCTTC
TRBJ2-3 . TRBV6-5 TRBD2 CASSYSNWASGGATDTQYF TGTGCCAGCAGTTACTCGAATTGGGCTAGCGGGGGGGCCACAGATACGCAGTATTTT
TRBJ2-5 few TRBV2 TRBD2 CASRPLAGVETQYF TGTGCCAGCAGACCACTAGCGGGGGTAGAGACCCAGTACTTC
TRBJ2-2 few TRBV7-3 . CASSVTGETGELFF TGTGCCAGCAGCGTGACAGGAGAAACCGGGGAGCTGTTTTTT